Sequencing of this TCR beta chain was carried out in a study of blood T cell repertoires in COVID-19. The germline gives CDR1 LGHNT, CDR2 FRNRAP. The ends lost 2 bases at V and 5 bases at J; junction bases unmatched: 7. The CDR3 totals 16 residues. In the authors' methods: The authors estimated nucleated cell counts from reference gene primer amplification. The method was immunoSEQ multiplex PCR; TCRdb's version includes in-frame clones alone and lacks a portion of them. The V and J calls and clone size were taken over from that table, and D and trimming were inferred from the DNA. Counted here are fewer than 150,000 clones, about 80% occurring once; the ten biggest clones make up approximately 9%.

The sample taken for sequencing was peripheral blood. The chain uses TRBV12-5 and TRBJ2-1; 9 bases are shared with TRBD2. The sequence came from a woman of 80 years or more in a cohort sampled during active or convalescent COVID-19. CDR3 residues: CASGLSQTSGHNEQFF. In DNA form, the CDR3 reads TGTGCTAGTGGTTTGTCCCAGACTAGCGGTCACAATGAGCAGTTCTTC. Drawing the rest from reference TRBV12-5 and TRBJ2-1, the complete variable domain is DARVTQTPRHKVTEMGQEVTMRCQPILGHNTVFWYRQTMMQGLELLAYFRNRAPLDDSGMPKDRFSAEMPDATLATLKIQPSEPRDSAVYFCASGLSQTSGHNEQFFGPGTRLTVL.